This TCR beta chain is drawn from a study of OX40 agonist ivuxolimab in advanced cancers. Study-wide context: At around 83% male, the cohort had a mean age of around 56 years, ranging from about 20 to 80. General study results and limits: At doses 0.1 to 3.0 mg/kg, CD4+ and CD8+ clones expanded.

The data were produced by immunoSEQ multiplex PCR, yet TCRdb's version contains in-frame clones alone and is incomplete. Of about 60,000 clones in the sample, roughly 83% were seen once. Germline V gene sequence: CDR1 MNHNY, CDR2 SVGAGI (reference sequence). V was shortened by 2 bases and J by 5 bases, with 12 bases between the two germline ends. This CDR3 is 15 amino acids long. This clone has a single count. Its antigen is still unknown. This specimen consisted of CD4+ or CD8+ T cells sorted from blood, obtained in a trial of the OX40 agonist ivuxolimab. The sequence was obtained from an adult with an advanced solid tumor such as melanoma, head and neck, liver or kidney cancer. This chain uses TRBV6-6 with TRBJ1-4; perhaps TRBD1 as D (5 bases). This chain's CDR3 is CASSYPERGNEKLFF. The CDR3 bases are TGTGCCAGCAGTTACCCCGAACGGGGGAATGAAAAACTGTTTTTT.